Described below is a single T cell receptor beta chain sequence and its context. This clonotype occurred many times. No cognate antigen has been identified for it. No clone much larger than this one lies a single base away; base qualities are absent. The data were obtained in a study of T cells in Graves' hyperthyroidism and ophthalmopathy (dated by TCRdb to the late 2010s). For the study in its entirety: Peripheral blood samples were taken at initial diagnosis, before any treatment was given. In more than five Graves' hyperthyroidism patients, the study also compared T-cell repertoires from thyroid tissue with T-cell repertoires from blood. A discovery cohort of about a hundred patients, 43 with Graves' ophthalmopathy and roughly 59 with stable Graves' hyperthyroidism, was used to find distinguishing TCR V-J signatures. The paper describes TCR Vbeta CDR3 sequencing of 140 or so peripheral blood samples, made up of 43 ophthalmopathy patients, 70 to 75 hyperthyroidism patients and about 17 progressor patients. After sampling, hyperthyroidism patients received methimazole starting at 30 mg daily, and ophthalmopathy patients received high-dose intravenous methylprednisolone. The 95 to 100 discovery patients were randomly split 7:3 into training and test sets. Prospective prediction of ophthalmopathy was tested in an independent validation cohort of approximately 19 hyperthyroidism patients and 15 to 17 patients who later progressed to ophthalmopathy.

The TCR beta CDR3 regions were amplified from the RNA transcripts. A first-round RT-PCR of the TCR CDR3 used the HTBI primer set with the Qiagen OneStep RT-PCR kit. Libraries were constructed in a second round of multiplex PCR, after which size selection and purification were carried out. Sequencing of the libraries was done on an Illumina HiSeq2000 using paired-end 100 bp reads. As for the authors' bioinformatics: SOAPnuke was used to process the raw data, with reads discarded if the reads contained adapters or uncalled bases, had a mean Phred below 15, or lacked an exact constant-primer or identifier match. High-quality paired reads were merged using COPE v1.2.5, and each unique nucleotide sequence was defined as a clonotype. Clonotypes were aligned to IMGT TRBV, TRBD and TRBJ reference segments using MiTCR v1.1. The analysis included only V-J combinations with a frequency above 0.0001, which together covered around 99% of the repertoires. A TCS score was defined as the ratio of F50 (clonal expansion) to E x V (chaos), with BLOSUM62-based TCRdist applied between CDR3 peptides within each V-J. Welch's t-statistics and random forest reduced roughly 540 V-J features to about 12, which were used in a naive Bayes classifier (R e1071). In-frame beta chains were kept once TCRdb had trimmed the public reads at Q25 with fastp and called clones with MiXCR. One record per CDR3 amino acid sequence lists the most common genes and DNA. Here the V and J calls rest on TCRdb's processing, not on the authors' analysis. The sample profile shows fewer than 600,000 distinct CDR3 sequences; around 15% of them were found once. About 17% of the sample rests with the top ten.

The investigation overall reported the following: No statistical method was used to set the sample size in advance, and investigators knew the group allocation. Most expanded thyroid clonotypes (frequency above 0.001) were also found in blood, which suggests that blood repertoires may mirror thyroid immune responses. A 13 V-J signature model separated ophthalmopathy from stable hyperthyroidism, with approximately 86% sensitivity and around 84% specificity in cross-validation and 80%/75% in testing. In validation, progression to ophthalmopathy was predicted by the model with 70.59% sensitivity and 72% to 85% specificity, a median of roughly 6 months before onset.

CDR1 and CDR2, looked up from the germline V gene, are SGHRS and YFSETQ. From its cysteine to its phenylalanine, the CDR3 spans 15 amino acids. Here the CDR3 DNA is all that survives: 45 bases in frame from base 1. The V end gives up 0 bases and the J end 0 bases, leaving 1 base in the junction not matched to a gene. Stable Graves' hyperthyroidism was defined as the absence of progression to ophthalmopathy over 18 months of follow-up. The hyperthyroidism patients were between 18 and 65 years old and newly diagnosed, with a disease duration of less than 2 months. Any patient with an uncontrolled infection, another autoimmune disease, pregnancy or lactation was excluded. Diagnoses were established on the basis of clinical symptoms, serum thyroxine and TRAb, thyroid ultrasound, and orbital computed tomography. PBMCs were separated from roughly 10 ml of fresh peripheral blood using Ficoll-Paque density gradient centrifugation. Total RNA was extracted with Trizol reagent, and quality was checked on an Agilent 2100 Bioanalyzer.

Material for sequencing was blood. The rearrangement combines TRBV5-1 with TRBJ2-3, with 7 bases matching TRBD2. The origin of this receptor is a woman aged 18 to 35 with Graves' hyperthyroidism. The DNA reads as follows: TGCGCCAGCAGCTTGGATAGCGGGAGCACAGATACGCAGTATTTT. Its protein product is CASSLDSGSTDTQYF.